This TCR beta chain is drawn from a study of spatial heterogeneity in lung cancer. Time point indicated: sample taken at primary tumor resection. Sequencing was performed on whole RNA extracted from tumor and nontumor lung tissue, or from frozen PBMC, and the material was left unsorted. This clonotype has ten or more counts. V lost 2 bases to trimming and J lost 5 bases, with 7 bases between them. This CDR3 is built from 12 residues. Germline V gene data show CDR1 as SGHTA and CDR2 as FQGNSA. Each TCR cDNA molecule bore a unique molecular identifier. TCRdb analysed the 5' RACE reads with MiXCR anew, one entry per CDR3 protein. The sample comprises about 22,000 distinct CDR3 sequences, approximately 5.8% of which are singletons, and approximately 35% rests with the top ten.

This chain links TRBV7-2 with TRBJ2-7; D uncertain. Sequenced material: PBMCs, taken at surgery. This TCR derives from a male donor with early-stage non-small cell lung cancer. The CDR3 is CASSLSAHEQYF. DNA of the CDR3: TGTGCCAGCAGCTTATCCGCCCACGAGCAGTACTTC.